The next 26 T cell receptor beta chains were all read from a single sample in a study of molecular identifiers for immune sequencing clone quantification. TCRdb itself ran the PCR reads through MiXCR, one entry per CDR3 protein. The table includes 400,000 to 600,000 distinct CDR3 sequences, about 26% detected once. Sequencing was carried out using naive CD8+ T cells from blood, with Jurkat cell RNA spiked in. The subset: FACS-sorted CD8+CD4-CCR7+CD45RA+ naive T cells. Source of these receptors: a human donor in good health. Some libraries in this study had Jurkat cell RNA spiked in.

This clonotype occurred a few times. The chain uses TRBV10-3 and TRBJ2-7; D is unresolved. The length of the CDR3 is 13 residues. Trimming took 2 bases from V and 5 from J, leaving 10 bases between them. Germline V CDR1 and CDR2: ENHRY, SYGVKD. CDR3 in amino acids: CAISEATGHEQYF. In nucleotides, the CDR3 is TGTGCCATCAGTGAGGCAACCGGGCACGAGCAGTACTTC.

V is TRBV30 and J is TRBJ2-2, with D perhaps matching TRBD2 (5 bases). There are 14 residues in the CDR3. The germline CDR1 and CDR2 sequences are GTSNPN and SVGIG (reference sequence). Between the trimmed V and J ends, which lost 1 base and 3 bases, there was a span of 9 bases. CDR3 bases: TGTGCCTGGAGTGGGGAGACTTACACCGGGGAGCTGTTTTTT. As protein: CAWSGETYTGELFF.

At least ten counts were recorded for this clonotype. The chain joins TRBV5-1 to TRBJ2-5; 8 positions match TRBD2. Germline V CDR1 and CDR2: SGHRS, YFSETQ. This CDR3 spans 17 amino acids. V dropped 0 bases and J dropped 4; count of bases not matched to a gene: 11. The CDR3 DNA reads TGCGCCAGCAGCTTGGGGGCACTCGGACTAGCCGGAGAGACCCAGTACTTC. Protein: CASSLGALGLAGETQYF.

This clonotype showed up many times. This rearrangement joins TRBV5-1 to TRBJ1-1; TRBD1 might be the D (6 bases). V was clipped by 3 bases and J by 0 bases, with 12 bases between them. Germline CDR1 is SGHRS and CDR2 is YFSETQ. The CDR3 contains 15 residues. CDR3 bases: TGCGCCAGCAGCTGGACAGAAAATATGAACACTGAAGCTTTCTTT. Translated: CASSWTENMNTEAFF.

The V and J genes are TRBV5-1 and TRBJ2-5; TRBD1 agrees at 10 bases. The CDR3 consists of 17 residues. The germline gives CDR1 SGHRS, CDR2 YFSETQ. Trimming cost V 4 bases and J 0 bases; bases outside gene matches: 9. Here the CDR3 reads CASSLVGQGVDQETQYF. Here the CDR3 DNA reads TGCGCCAGCAGCCTGGTAGGACAGGGGGTAGACCAAGAGACCCAGTACTTC. Using reference TRBV5-1 and TRBJ2-5 for the parts outside the CDR3, the full variable domain is KAGVTQTPRYLIKTRGQQVTLSCSPISGHRSVSWYQQTPGQGLQFLFEYFSETQRNKGNFPGRFSGRQFSNSRSEMNVSTLELGDSALYLCASSLVGQGVDQETQYFGPGTRLLVL.

Only a few counts were recorded for this clonotype. This chain links TRBV4-3 with TRBJ1-6, with D perhaps matching TRBD1 (5 bases). The germline gives CDR1 LGHNA, CDR2 YSLEER. The CDR3 extends over 15 amino acids. Trimming stripped 4 bases from V and 5 bases from J, with 12 bases between. The CDR3 DNA follows: TGCGCCAGCAGCCTTGGGACCGCCGATAATTCACCCCTCCACTTT. As protein: CASSLGTADNSPLHF.

This clonotype occurred a few times. This sequence joins TRBV20-1 and TRBJ2-7; TRBD2 matches 7 bases. This CDR3 has 16 amino acids. The J segment lost 3 bases and the V segment lost 1 base, leaving 12 bases of the junction unmatched. Germline V gene sequence: CDR1 DFQATT, CDR2 SNEGSKA (reference sequence). The CDR3 DNA is TGCAGTGCTAGAGCACCAGCTAGCGGAGCGGGCTACGAGCAGTACTTC. This sequence encodes CSARAPASGAGYEQYF.

This clonotype was found a few times. J is TRBJ2-7 and V is TRBV9; 10 bases line up with TRBD2. The germline gives CDR1 SGDLS, CDR2 YYNGEE. V lost 2 bases and J lost 6; bases outside the gene matches: 8. The CDR3 length is 15 residues. The CDR3 DNA is TGTGCCAGCAGCGTCCCGGGACTAGCGATAGCCGAGCAGTACTTC. Translated, it gives CASSVPGLAIAEQYF.

As for this clonotype: The junction differs from germline at one of its ends, possibly a read error. The genes are TRBV7-9 and TRBJ2-5; TRBD2 aligns across 12 bases. CDR1 SEHNR and CDR2 FQNEAQ come from the germline V gene (reference sequence). This CDR3 is built from 15 residues. CDR3 protein: CASSYGLAGQETQSF. For the CDR3, the DNA is TGTGCCAGCAGCTACGGACTAGCGGGACAAGAGACCCAGTCCTTC.

About this clonotype: This sequence may be a read error, since a much larger clone differs from it by one base. The CDR3, as DNA: TGTGCCAGCAGCCCCGAGCGGGGGCGGGAGCAGCACTTC. This sequence encodes CASSPERGREQHF. The chain has TRBV9 and TRBJ2-7; TRBD2 aligns across 8 bases. Germline V gene lookup returns CDR1 SGDLS and CDR2 YYNGEE. The CDR3 has 13 amino acids.

This clonotype has ten or more counts. The chain recombines TRBV5-1 with TRBJ2-3, with TRBD2 matching over 9 bases. Germline V CDR1 and CDR2: SGHRS, YFSETQ. The CDR3 consists of 14 residues. V was pared by 2 bases and J by 5 bases, with 3 bases of the junction left unmatched. The CDR3 is CASSFGTSLDTQYF. The CDR3 coding sequence is TGCGCCAGCAGCTTTGGGACTAGCCTAGATACGCAGTATTTT.

This clonotype was found a few times. CDR3 region: CATSRGGRDTGELFF. The CDR3 region has the DNA TGTGCCACCAGCAGAGGCGGGAGAGACACCGGGGAGCTGTTTTTT. V usage is TRBV15 and J usage is TRBJ2-2; 7 bases fit TRBD2. The junction had 2 bases not matched to a gene; V was cut back by 1 base and J by 3 bases. The V gene's germline CDR1 is LNHNV and CDR2 YYDKDF (reference sequence). This CDR3 contains 15 residues.

On this clonotype itself: A read error may produce the germline difference seen at one junction end. The chain uses TRBV7-2 and TRBJ2-3, with D unclear. CDR1 and CDR2 from the germline V gene are SGHTA and FQGNSA. The CDR3 sequence is 13 residues long. The CDR3 protein is CASSLVGTDTQCF. The CDR3 DNA reads TGTGCCAGCAGCCTAGTGGGCACAGATACGCAGTGTTTT.

At least ten counts were recorded for this clonotype. V usage is TRBV10-2 and J usage is TRBJ1-4; no firm D call. V lost 2 bases and J 8 bases, leaving 12 bases between the germline ends. This CDR3 spans 14 amino acids. Germline V gene data show CDR1 as WSHSY and CDR2 as SAAADI. CDR3 sequence (DNA): TGCGCCAGCAGTGAGGGCGGCCCGCAGGAAAAACTGTTTTTT. It is translated as CASSEGGPQEKLFF.

The chain recombines TRBV28 with TRBJ2-1; D unclear. The CDR3 has 14 residues. Germline CDR1 is MDHEN and CDR2 is SYDVKM. V lost 3 bases to trimming and J lost 7 bases, with 13 bases between them. CDR3 amino acids: CASSFRGSLNEQFF. As DNA, the CDR3 is TGTGCCAGCAGTTTTCGTGGGTCCCTGAATGAGCAGTTCTTC.

This clonotype occurred many times. The chain employs TRBV5-1 and TRBJ2-3, with TRBD2 as a possible D gene (5 bases). V shed 0 bases and J shed 1 base, with 18 bases lying between them. This CDR3 has 18 residues. Germline-derived CDR1 and CDR2 are SGHRS and YFSETQ. The CDR3 protein is CASSLAGEPMRGTDTQYF. Here the CDR3 DNA reads TGCGCCAGCAGCTTGGCCGGAGAGCCGATGCGGGGCACAGATACGCAGTATTTT.

Points on this clonotype: Given a much more abundant clone one base away, this may be a read error. The V and J genes are TRBV19 and TRBJ1-3, with a weak D call TRBD1 (5 bases). Germline loops: CDR1 LNHDA, CDR2 SQIVND (reference sequence). The CDR3 spans 11 residues. Trimming shortened V by 8 bases and J by 6 bases, and 8 bases separated the two germline ends. The DNA for the CDR3 is TGTGCCAGTGGGACTGCAAACACCATATATTTT. Amino acids: CASGTANTIYF.

The chain has TRBV12-3 or TRBV12-4 and TRBJ1-2; 7 nucleotides line up with TRBD1. The V gene end was trimmed by 1 base and the J gene end by 6 bases; junction bases not matched to a gene: 8. The CDR3 has 15 amino acids. The CDR3 DNA follows: TGTGCCAGCAGTTTAGATCCAGGGGGGTCTGATGGCTACACCTTC. The encoded protein is CASSLDPGGSDGYTF.

On this clonotype: Just one base apart from a much larger clone, this may be a read error. The chain carries TRBV7-9 and TRBJ2-3; D gene ambiguous. Germline V gives CDR1 SEHNR, CDR2 FQNEAQ (reference sequence). This CDR3 region has 14 residues. The CDR3 loop is CASSLPSDGDTHYF. The CDR3 DNA reads as TGTGCCAGCAGCTTACCCTCTGACGGAGATACGCATTATTTT.

The chain has TRBV12-3 or TRBV12-4 and TRBJ2-7; weak D call: TRBD2 (6 bases). Trimming shortened V by 7 bases and J by 1 base, and 14 bases separated the two germline ends. This CDR3 is 14 amino acids long. CDR3 residues: CASTVGGPSYEQYF. Written as DNA, the CDR3 is TGTGCCAGCACCGTGGGAGGCCCATCCTACGAGCAGTACTTC.

A word on this clonotype: This may be a read error, as it is one base from a much larger clone. The chain carries TRBV20-1 and TRBJ1-5, with 8 bases fitting TRBD1. The V segment lost 1 base and the J segment 3 bases; nucleotides outside the gene matches: 8. Germline values: CDR1 DFQATT, CDR2 SNEGSKA (reference sequence). This CDR3 contains 16 residues. The chain's CDR3 is CSARGLETGDNQPQHF. In nucleotides, the CDR3 is TGCAGTGCTAGAGGTTTGGAGACAGGGGACAATCAGCCCCAGCATTTT.

This chain connects TRBV18 to TRBJ1-1; tentatively, D is TRBD1 (6 bases). The V and J ends lost 3 bases and 0 bases respectively, with 8 bases between them. The CDR3 has 14 residues. Germline loops: CDR1 KGHSH, CDR2 LQKENI. The CDR3 sequence is CASSPKGVNTEAFF. The CDR3 DNA reads as TGTGCCAGCTCACCGAAGGGGGTGAACACTGAAGCTTTCTTT.

The V gene is TRBV6-6, the J gene TRBJ2-7, with 9 positions matching TRBD1. Trimming took 6 bases from V and 4 from J; bases not matched to a gene: 10. Per the germline V gene, CDR1 is MNHNY and CDR2 is SVGAGI (reference sequence). The CDR3 extends over 15 amino acids. The CDR3 sequence: CASSAGQGIFYEQYF. The CDR3 nucleotides read TGTGCCAGCAGCGCGGGACAGGGAATATTTTACGAGCAGTACTTC.

There are many counts of this clonotype. The V and J genes are TRBV7-9 and TRBJ2-7; no firm D call. CDR1 SEHNR and CDR2 FQNEAQ come from the germline V gene (reference sequence). The CDR3 is made up of 14 amino acids. Trimming shortened V by 5 bases and J by 4 bases, and 15 bases separated the two germline ends. CDR3 protein: CASSPESADYEQYF. In DNA, the CDR3 is TGTGCCAGCAGCCCAGAAAGTGCAGATTACGAGCAGTACTTC.

A word on this clonotype: A much larger clone differs from this one at a single base, so this may be a read error. The V gene is TRBV13, the J gene TRBJ2-3; D is unclear. From germline, CDR1 is PRHDT and CDR2 FYEKMQ (reference sequence). The CDR3 extends over 15 amino acids. The CDR3 sequence is CASSLSGRVTDTQFF. The CDR3 DNA sequence: TGTGCCAGCAGCTTATCAGGAAGAGTCACAGATACGCAGTTTTTT.

This clonotype was seen a handful of times. The chain carries TRBV5-6 and TRBJ2-5; the D gene is possibly TRBD1 (6 bases). V was clipped by 3 bases and J by 3 bases, with 18 bases between them. Germline CDR1 reads SGHDT; CDR2 reads YYEEEE. This CDR3 has 16 residues. CDR3 loop: CASSSGTPATKETQYF. The CDR3 DNA reads as TGTGCCAGCAGCTCCGGGACACCAGCAACCAAAGAGACCCAGTACTTC.